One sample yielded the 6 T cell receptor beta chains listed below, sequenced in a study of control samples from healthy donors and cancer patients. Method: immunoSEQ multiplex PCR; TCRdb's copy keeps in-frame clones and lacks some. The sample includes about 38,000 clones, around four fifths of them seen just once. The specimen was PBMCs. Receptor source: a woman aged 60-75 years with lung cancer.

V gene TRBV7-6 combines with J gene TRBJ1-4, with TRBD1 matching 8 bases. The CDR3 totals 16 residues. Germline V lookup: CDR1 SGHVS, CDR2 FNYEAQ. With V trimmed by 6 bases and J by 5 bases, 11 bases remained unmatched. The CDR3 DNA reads TGTGCCAGCAGTCCTGGACAGGGCTTTCGGAATGAAAAACTGTTTTTT. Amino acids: CASSPGQGFRNEKLFF.

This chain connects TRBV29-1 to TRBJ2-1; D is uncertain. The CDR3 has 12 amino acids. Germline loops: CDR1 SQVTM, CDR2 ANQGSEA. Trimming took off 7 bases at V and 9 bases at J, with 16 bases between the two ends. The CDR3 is CSAPYSEGEQFF. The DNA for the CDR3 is TGCAGCGCCCCTTACTCCGAAGGTGAGCAGTTCTTC.

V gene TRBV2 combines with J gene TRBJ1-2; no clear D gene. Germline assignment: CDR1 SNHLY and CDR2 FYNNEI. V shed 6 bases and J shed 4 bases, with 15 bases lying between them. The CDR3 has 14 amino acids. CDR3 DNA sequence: TGTGCCAGCAGCGCGGACTCGGGCGTCTATGGCTACACCTTC. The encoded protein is CASSADSGVYGYTF.

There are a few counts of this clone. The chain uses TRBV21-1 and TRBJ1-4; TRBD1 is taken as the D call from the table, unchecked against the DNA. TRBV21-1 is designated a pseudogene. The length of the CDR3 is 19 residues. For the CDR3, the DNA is TGTGCCAGCAGCAAAAGGGGGTTGGTCCCGGACAGACCTAATGAAAAACTGTTTTTT. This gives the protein CASSKRGLVPDRPNEKLFF.

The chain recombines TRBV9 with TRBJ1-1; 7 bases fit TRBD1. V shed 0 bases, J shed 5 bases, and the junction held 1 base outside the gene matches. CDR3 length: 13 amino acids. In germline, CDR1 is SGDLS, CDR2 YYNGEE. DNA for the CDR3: TGTGCCAGCAGCGTAGTACAGGGGACTGAAGCTTTCTTT. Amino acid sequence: CASSVVQGTEAFF. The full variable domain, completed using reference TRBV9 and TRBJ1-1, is DSGVTQTPKHLITATGQRVTLRCSPRSGDLSVYWYQQSLDQGLQFLIQYYNGEERAKGNILERFSAQQFPDLHSELNLSSLELGDSALYFCASSVVQGTEAFFGQGTRLTVV.

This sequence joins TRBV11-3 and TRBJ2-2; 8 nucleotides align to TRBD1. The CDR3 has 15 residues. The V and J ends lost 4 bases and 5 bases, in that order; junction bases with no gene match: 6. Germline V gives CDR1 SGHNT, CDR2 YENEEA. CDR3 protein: CASSSRQGPTGELFF. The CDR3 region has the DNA TGTGCCAGCAGCTCTCGACAGGGGCCGACCGGGGAGCTGTTTTTT.